This T cell receptor beta chain was sequenced for a study of cytomegalovirus exposure and HLA in healthy donors. Note on this clone: Its antigen is not identified.

Samples came from healthy bone marrow donors. The PCR was carried out with 60 Vbeta primers and 13 Jbeta primers. The data were produced by immunoSEQ multiplex PCR, yet TCRdb's version contains in-frame clones alone and is incomplete. This sample has about 220,000 clones, with 75% found just once. The germline V gene has CDR1 MNHEY and CDR2 SMNVEV (reference sequence). With 2 bases clipped from V and 3 bases from J, the junction kept 7 bases outside the gene matches. This CDR3 region has 16 residues. Study-level findings and limits: Later findings reportedly placed an Asian-associated ancestry cluster below the approximately 670-donor mean for N-insertions. In vitro data verified a few CMV-associated chains as specific for CMV antigens.

The sequence came from a woman younger than 45 in good health and CMV-seronegative. The chain combines TRBV27 with TRBJ2-1, with 7 bases fitting TRBD2. Material for sequencing was PBMCs. The CDR3 is CASSLGAGAVYNEQFF. The DNA for the CDR3 is TGTGCCAGCAGTTTAGGTGCGGGAGCGGTCTACAATGAGCAGTTCTTC.